These 21 T cell receptor beta chains share one sample of origin, sequenced in a study of cytomegalovirus exposure and HLA in healthy donors. Amplification used 60 Vbeta primers and 13 Jbeta primers. Assay used: immunoSEQ multiplex PCR; TCRdb lists only in-frame clones, some missing. The sample carries 150,000 to 200,000 clones, about three quarters recorded once. Sequences were obtained from PBMCs. These receptors were taken from a woman in her thirties in good health and CMV-seronegative.

The genes are TRBV21-1 and TRBJ2-7; the D segment call TRBD1 is taken from the table without a DNA check. TRBV21-1 has pseudogene status. The CDR3 runs 20 residues. The DNA for the CDR3 is TGTGCCAGCAGTACCACCGGGACAGGGAATTCCCCCTTCGAATACTACGAGCAGTACTTC. Its translation is CASSTTGTGNSPFEYYEQYF.

The rearrangement links TRBV11-3 to TRBJ2-5; TRBD2 agrees at 8 bases. The CDR3 runs to 12 residues. V trimming: 5 bases; J trimming: 4 bases; junction bases outside the gene matches: 0. Germline V gene lookup returns CDR1 SGHNT and CDR2 YENEEA. The CDR3 protein is CASSRGGETQYF. CDR3 coding DNA: TGTGCCAGCAGCCGGGGGGGAGAGACCCAGTACTTC.

This clone has only a few counts. This CDR3 reads CASSFTGGSGTEAFF. The DNA for the CDR3 is TGCGCCAGCAGCTTCACAGGGGGCTCCGGCACTGAAGCTTTCTTT. J is TRBJ1-1 and V is TRBV5-1, with 9 bases identical to TRBD1. CDR1 is SGHRS, CDR2 YFSETQ, per germline. V was pared by 2 bases and J by 4 bases, with 6 bases of the junction left unmatched. The CDR3 is made up of 15 amino acids.

This chain uses TRBV9 with TRBJ2-3; D is perhaps TRBD1 (5 bases). The CDR3 length is 16 residues. Trimming removed 4 bases at V and 4 bases at J, with 19 bases between. Germline CDR1 and CDR2: SGDLS and YYNGEE. CDR3 nucleotides: TGTGCCAGCAGCCCTATGGGGCATTCGCGCGCAGATACGCAGTATTTT. Protein sequence: CASSPMGHSRADTQYF.

V usage is TRBV5-5 and J usage is TRBJ2-2, with a tentative D call TRBD1 (5 bases). V dropped 3 bases and J dropped 0 bases, with 15 bases sitting between them. This CDR3 is built from 17 residues. In germline, CDR1 is SGHKS, CDR2 YYEKEE (reference sequence). The chain's CDR3 is CASSSLGTGPNTGELFF. CDR3 nucleotide sequence: TGTGCCAGCAGCTCATTGGGAACAGGACCGAACACCGGGGAGCTGTTTTTT.

This clone appeared once. The rearrangement joins TRBV11-2 to TRBJ1-2; 10 bases fit TRBD1. The CDR3 extends over 17 amino acids. With 3 bases clipped from V and 4 bases from J, the junction kept 11 bases outside the gene matches. Germline-derived CDR1 and CDR2 are SGHAT and FQNNGV. The CDR3 DNA reads TGTGCCAGCAGCTTCTGGGGACAGGGGAGTGGTGGCTATGGCTACACCTTC. Its translation is CASSFWGQGSGGYGYTF.

The gene calls are TRBV10-3 and TRBJ2-7; tentatively, D is TRBD2 (5 bases). The CDR3 covers 14 residues. The V and J ends lost 4 bases and 6 bases respectively, with 16 bases between them. The germline gives CDR1 ENHRY, CDR2 SYGVKD. The CDR3 region is CAISGLQEAVEQYF. The CDR3 DNA sequence: TGTGCCATCAGTGGGTTGCAGGAGGCGGTCGAGCAGTACTTC.

V is TRBV30 and J is TRBJ2-5; TRBD1 matches at 9 bases. CDR3 size: 15 residues. J gave up 5 bases and V 0 bases, and 7 bases lay outside the gene matches. Germline CDR1 GTSNPN, CDR2 SVGIG (reference sequence). The DNA of the CDR3 is TGTGCCTGGAGTGTACCCGGGACAGGGAGGGAGACCCAGTACTTC. Its translation: CAWSVPGTGRETQYF.

In this sample, this clone turned up once. The V gene is TRBV7-9, the J gene TRBJ2-3; 8 bases line up with TRBD2. Per the germline V gene, CDR1 is SEHNR and CDR2 is FQNEAQ (reference sequence). This CDR3 spans 16 amino acids. Germline trimming cut 6 bases from V and 2 bases from J; bases unmatched to any gene: 10. CDR3 region: CASSPRGSGDTDTQYF. CDR3 nucleotide sequence: TGTGCCAGCAGTCCTCGTGGTAGCGGGGACACAGATACGCAGTATTTT.

This chain uses TRBV9 with TRBJ1-2, with D possibly TRBD1 on 5 matching bases. From germline, CDR1 is SGDLS and CDR2 YYNGEE. V lost 3 bases and J 8 bases, leaving 11 bases between the germline ends. The CDR3 is made up of 12 amino acids. Here the CDR3 DNA reads TGTGCCAGCAGCGCCCGGACAAGGGGCTACACCTTC. Translating it yields CASSARTRGYTF.

The genes are TRBV2 and TRBJ1-4, with 11 bases matching TRBD1. The CDR3 loop spans 14 amino acids. The trim removed 10 bases at V and 8 bases at J, leaving 9 bases unmatched. CDR1 is SNHLY and CDR2 is FYNNEI in the germline V gene. The CDR3 DNA reads as TGTGCCACATCTGCCGGGACAGGGGGGGAAAAACTGTTTTTT. Its protein is CATSAGTGGEKLFF.

This sequence joins TRBV6-6 and TRBJ1-4; tentatively, D is TRBD1 (5 bases). V shed 4 bases and J shed 2 bases, with 8 bases lying between them. Germline assignment: CDR1 MNHNY and CDR2 SVGAGI (reference sequence). There are 14 residues in the CDR3. The CDR3 region has the DNA TGTGCCAGCAGTTTGGGGGGGACTAATGAAAAACTGTTTTTT. Protein sequence: CASSLGGTNEKLFF.

This chain connects TRBV18 to TRBJ2-7; 8 bases are shared with TRBD2. The junction had 9 bases not matched to a gene; V was cut back by 3 bases and J by 5 bases. The CDR3 runs 15 residues. CDR1 KGHSH and CDR2 LQKENI come from the germline V gene. The CDR3 nucleotides are TGTGCCAGCTCACCTGCCGGGGGGGCCGTCCACGAGCAGTACTTC. Translation: CASSPAGGAVHEQYF.

The chain recombines TRBV5-4 with TRBJ2-5, with D possibly TRBD1 on 6 matching bases. TRBJ2-7 explains the end of the DNA better; the J call may be wrong. The germline V gene encodes CDR1 SGHNT and CDR2 YYREEE (reference sequence). There are 13 residues in the CDR3. The CDR3 reads CASSLTGSHEQYF. The CDR3 nucleotides are TGTGCCAGCAGCTTGACAGGGTCCCACGAGCAGTACTTC.

V gene TRBV5-1 combines with J gene TRBJ2-3; no definite D call. The CDR3 is 16 residues long. The V and J ends lost 0 bases and 1 base respectively, with 12 bases between them. Germline V gene sequence: CDR1 SGHRS, CDR2 YFSETQ. CDR3: CASSLGLPRGTDTQYF. The CDR3 region has the DNA TGCGCCAGCAGCTTGGGGCTCCCACGTGGCACAGATACGCAGTATTTT.

This rearrangement joins TRBV4-2 to TRBJ2-7; TRBD2 agrees at 8 bases. Trimming at V came to 5 bases and at J to 3 bases, leaving 12 bases not matched to a gene. The length of the CDR3 is 16 residues. CDR1 is LGHNA and CDR2 is YNFKEQ in the germline V gene. The CDR3 sequence is CASSARRGGASYEQYF. The CDR3 DNA sequence: TGTGCCAGCAGCGCCCGACGGGGGGGGGCGAGCTACGAGCAGTACTTC.

The chain links TRBV6-1 to TRBJ1-5; D gene ambiguous. Trimming took 2 bases from V and 5 from J, leaving 7 bases between them. Germline V gene data show CDR1 as MNHNS and CDR2 as SASEGT. This CDR3 region has 13 residues. Written as DNA, the CDR3 is TGTGCCAGCAGTGAATACAAGTATCAGCCCCAGCATTTT. It encodes CASSEYKYQPQHF.

The chain combines TRBV7-6 with TRBJ1-3; D remains unclear. Trimming pared 5 bases from V and 7 bases from J, leaving 6 bases between. Germline V gene sequence: CDR1 SGHVS, CDR2 FNYEAQ. CDR3 length: 11 residues. This CDR3 reads CASSGGNTIYF. CDR3 DNA: TGTGCCAGCAGCGGCGGGAACACCATATATTTT.

CDR3 sequence: CASSLLPSGGARETQYF. CDR3 nucleotide sequence: TGTGCCAGCAGCTTGCTCCCGAGCGGGGGGGCCAGAGAGACCCAGTACTTC. The chain links TRBV5-4 to TRBJ2-5, with 10 bases aligning to TRBD2. Germline trimming cut 1 base from V and 4 bases from J; bases unmatched to any gene: 10. CDR1 SGHNT and CDR2 YYREEE come from the germline V gene (reference sequence). The CDR3 is made up of 17 amino acids.

About this clone itself: Other DNA sequences in this specimen translate into the identical CDR3. This sequence joins TRBV30 and TRBJ1-3; TRBD1 matches at 9 bases. The J segment lost 3 bases and the V segment lost 3 bases, leaving 3 bases of the junction unmatched. The germline CDR1 and CDR2 sequences are GTSNPN and SVGIG (reference sequence). This CDR3 is 14 amino acids long. The CDR3 here is CAWSTGGLGNTIYF. CDR3 coding DNA: TGTGCCTGGAGCACAGGGGGCCTTGGAAACACCATATATTTT.

The genes are TRBV2 and TRBJ1-1; the D gene is possibly TRBD1 (6 bases). Germline-derived CDR1 and CDR2 are SNHLY and FYNNEI. The CDR3 runs to 15 residues. Trimming shortened V by 4 bases and J by 1 base, and 13 bases separated the two germline ends. CDR3 sequence (DNA): TGTGCCAGCAGTGCCGAAGGGGGGGGGAACACTGAAGCTTTCTTT. It encodes CASSAEGGGNTEAFF. Together with reference TRBV2 and TRBJ1-1, the CDR3 gives the full variable domain: EPEVTQTPSHQVTQMGQEVILRCVPISNHLYFYWYRQILGQKVEFLVSFYNNEISEKSEIFDDQFSVERPDGSNFTLKIRSTKLEDSAMYFCASSAEGGGNTEAFFGQGTRLTVV.